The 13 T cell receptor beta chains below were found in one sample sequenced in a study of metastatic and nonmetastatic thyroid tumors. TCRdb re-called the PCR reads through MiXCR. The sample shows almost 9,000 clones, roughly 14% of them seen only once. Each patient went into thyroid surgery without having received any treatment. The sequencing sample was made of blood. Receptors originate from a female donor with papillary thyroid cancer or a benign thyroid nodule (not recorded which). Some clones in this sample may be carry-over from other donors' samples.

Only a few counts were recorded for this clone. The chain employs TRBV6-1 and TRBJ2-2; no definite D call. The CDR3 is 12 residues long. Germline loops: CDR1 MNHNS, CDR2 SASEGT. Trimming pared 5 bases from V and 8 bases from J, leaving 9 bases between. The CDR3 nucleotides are TGTGCCAGCAGTCCTCCGATGGGGGAGCTGTTTTTT. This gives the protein CASSPPMGELFF.

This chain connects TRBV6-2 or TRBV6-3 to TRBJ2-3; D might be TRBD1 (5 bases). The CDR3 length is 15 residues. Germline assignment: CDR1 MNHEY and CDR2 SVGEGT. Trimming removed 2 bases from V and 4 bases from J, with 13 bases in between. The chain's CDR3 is CASSYGWGRSDTQYF. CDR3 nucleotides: TGTGCCAGCAGTTACGGTTGGGGCAGATCAGATACGCAGTATTTT.

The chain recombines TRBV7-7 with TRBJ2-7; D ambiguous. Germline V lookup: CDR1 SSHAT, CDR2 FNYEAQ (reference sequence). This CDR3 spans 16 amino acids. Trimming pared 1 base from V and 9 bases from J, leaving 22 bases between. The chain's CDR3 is CASSLGSARVADTQYF. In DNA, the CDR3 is TGTGCCAGCAGCTTAGGGTCCGCCCGGGTTGCAGATACGCAGTACTTC.

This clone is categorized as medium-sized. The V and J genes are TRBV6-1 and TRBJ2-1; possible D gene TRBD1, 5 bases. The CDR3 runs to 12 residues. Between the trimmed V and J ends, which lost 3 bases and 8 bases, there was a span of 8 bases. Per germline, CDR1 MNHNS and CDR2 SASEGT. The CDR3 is CASSDPGYEQFF. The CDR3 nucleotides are TGTGCCAGCAGTGACCCAGGGTATGAGCAGTTCTTC.

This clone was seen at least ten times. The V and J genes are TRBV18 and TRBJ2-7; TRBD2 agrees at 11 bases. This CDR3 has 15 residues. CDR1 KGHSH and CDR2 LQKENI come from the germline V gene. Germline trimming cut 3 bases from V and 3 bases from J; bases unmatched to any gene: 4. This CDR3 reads CASSPEGTSGYEQYF. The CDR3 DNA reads TGTGCCAGCTCACCCGAAGGGACTAGCGGCTACGAGCAGTACTTC.

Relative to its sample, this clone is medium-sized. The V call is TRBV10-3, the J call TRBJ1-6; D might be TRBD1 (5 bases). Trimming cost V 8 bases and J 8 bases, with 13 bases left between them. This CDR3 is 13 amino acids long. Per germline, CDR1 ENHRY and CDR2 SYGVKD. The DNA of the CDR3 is TGTGCCATCGCTGGCAGGGCAGATTCACCCCTCCACTTT. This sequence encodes CAIAGRADSPLHF.

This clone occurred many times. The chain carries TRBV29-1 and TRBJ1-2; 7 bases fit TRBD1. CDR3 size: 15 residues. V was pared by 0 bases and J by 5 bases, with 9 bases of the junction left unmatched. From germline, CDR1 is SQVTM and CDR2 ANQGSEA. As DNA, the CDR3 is TGCAGCGTTGAAGATCCCTTTACAGGGGAATATGGCTACACCTTC. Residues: CSVEDPFTGEYGYTF.

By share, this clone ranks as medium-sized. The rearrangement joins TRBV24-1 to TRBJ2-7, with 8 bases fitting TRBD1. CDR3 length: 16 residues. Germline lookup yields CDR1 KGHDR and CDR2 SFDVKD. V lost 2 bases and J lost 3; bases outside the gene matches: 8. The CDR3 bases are TGTGCCACCAGTGATTCCCGGACAGGGAATCACTACGAGCAGTACTTC. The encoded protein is CATSDSRTGNHYEQYF.

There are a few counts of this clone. CDR3: CASSFTPNMYNEQFF. The CDR3 DNA sequence: TGTGCCAGCAGTTTTACCCCTAACATGTACAATGAGCAGTTCTTC. The genes are TRBV27 and TRBJ2-1; D ambiguous. V shed 3 bases and J shed 4 bases, with 13 bases lying between them. The CDR3 has 15 amino acids. CDR1 and CDR2 (germline): MNHEY, SMNVEV (reference sequence).

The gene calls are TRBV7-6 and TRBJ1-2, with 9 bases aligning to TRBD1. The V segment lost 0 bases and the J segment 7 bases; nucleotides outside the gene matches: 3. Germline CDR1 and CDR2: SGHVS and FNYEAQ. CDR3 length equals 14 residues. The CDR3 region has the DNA TGTGCCAGCAGCTTAGCCCCGGACAGGGGTGGCTACACCTTC. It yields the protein CASSLAPDRGGYTF.

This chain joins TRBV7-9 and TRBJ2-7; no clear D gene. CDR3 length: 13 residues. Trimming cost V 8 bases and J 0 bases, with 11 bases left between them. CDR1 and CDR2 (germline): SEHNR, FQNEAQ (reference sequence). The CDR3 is CASSLAGSYEQYF. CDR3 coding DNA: TGTGCCAGCTCCCTGGCAGGCTCCTACGAGCAGTACTTC.

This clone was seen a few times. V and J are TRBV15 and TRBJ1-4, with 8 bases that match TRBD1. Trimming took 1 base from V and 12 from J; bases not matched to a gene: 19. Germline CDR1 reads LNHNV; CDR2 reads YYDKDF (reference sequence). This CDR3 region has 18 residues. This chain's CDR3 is CATSRGALGGQVKEELFF. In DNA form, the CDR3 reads TGTGCCACCAGCAGAGGAGCCCTCGGGGGACAGGTAAAGGAAGAACTGTTTTTT.

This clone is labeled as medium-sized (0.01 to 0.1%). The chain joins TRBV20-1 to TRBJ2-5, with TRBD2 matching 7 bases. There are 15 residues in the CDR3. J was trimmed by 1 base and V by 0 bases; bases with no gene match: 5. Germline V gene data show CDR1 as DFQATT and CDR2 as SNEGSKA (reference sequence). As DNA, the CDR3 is TGCAGTGCTAGAGACTCACTAGCGCCCCAAGAGACCCAGTACTTC. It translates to CSARDSLAPQETQYF.